These 17 T cell receptor beta chains originate from one sample sequenced in a study of cytomegalovirus exposure and HLA in healthy donors. Amplification used 60 Vbeta primers and 13 Jbeta primers. Libraries were prepared by immunoSEQ multiplex PCR; TCRdb keeps only in-frame clonotypes and omits some of them. The sample consists of about 170,000 clones, around 85% of them appearing once. The specimen was PBMCs. Receptors originate from a male donor in good health and CMV-seronegative.

This rearrangement joins TRBV6-1 to TRBJ1-5; D unclear. This CDR3 is built from 13 residues. Germline V gene data show CDR1 as MNHNS and CDR2 as SASEGT. V was cut by 6 bases and J by 4 bases, with 10 bases left in between. In nucleotides, the CDR3 is TGTGCCAGCAGACCATCCTATAATCAGCCCCAGCATTTT. It is translated as CASRPSYNQPQHF.

The chain is built from TRBV15 and TRBJ1-5; TRBD1 is a possible D gene (5 bases). Trimming left V 3 bases short and J 0 bases short, with 6 bases between. The CDR3 sequence is 14 residues long. CDR1 is LNHNV, CDR2 YYDKDF, per germline (reference sequence). This CDR3 reads CATSRGGSNQPQHF. The CDR3 DNA is TGTGCCACCAGCAGGGGGGGTAGCAATCAGCCCCAGCATTTT.

This clone was seen once. Written as DNA, the CDR3 is TGTGCCACCAGCAGCTTGAAAGCGGGGGTTGCCTACAATGAGCAGTTCTTC. Its protein is CATSSLKAGVAYNEQFF. The V and J genes are TRBV15 and TRBJ2-1; TRBD2 aligns across 8 bases. The V and J ends lost 3 bases and 2 bases, in that order; junction bases with no gene match: 9. The CDR3 loop spans 17 amino acids. CDR1 and CDR2 from the germline V gene are LNHNV and YYDKDF (reference sequence). The variable domain in full, completed from reference TRBV15 and TRBJ2-1, reads DAMVIQNPRYQVTQFGKPVTLSCSQTLNHNVMYWYQQKSSQAPKLLFHYYDKDFNNEADTPDNFQSRRPNTSFCFLDIRSPGLGDTAMYLCATSSLKAGVAYNEQFFGPGTRLTVL.

This clone occurred once. The chain couples TRBV21-1 to TRBJ2-3; the D call of TRBD1 is as the table states it, not checked on the DNA. TRBV21-1 is an annotated pseudogene. This CDR3 comprises 16 residues. The CDR3 DNA follows: TGTGCCAGCAGCAAAGCGGCGGACAAAAGCACAGATACGCAGTATTTT. Its translation is CASSKAADKSTDTQYF.

This CDR3 reads CASRIQGGEQFF. Written as DNA, the CDR3 is TGTGCCAGCCGCATCCAGGGGGGTGAGCAGTTCTTC. V and J are TRBV7-2 and TRBJ2-1; TRBD1 might be the D (7 bases). This CDR3 region has 12 residues. V was clipped by 8 bases and J by 9 bases, with 14 bases between them. Germline-derived CDR1 and CDR2 are SGHTA and FQGNSA.

The chain carries TRBV7-2 and TRBJ1-2; tentatively, D is TRBD1 (6 bases). This CDR3 has 14 residues. Trimming removed 4 bases at V and 6 bases at J, with 15 bases between. Germline CDR1 is SGHTA and CDR2 is FQGNSA. CDR3 sequence reads: CASSWSQGLDGYTF. DNA for the CDR3: TGTGCCAGCAGCTGGTCGCAGGGGTTGGATGGCTACACCTTC. Full variable domain (remainder filled in from reference TRBV7-2 and TRBJ1-2): GAGVSQSPSNKVTEKGKDVELRCDPISGHTALYWYRQSLGQGLEFLIYFQGNSAPDKSGLPSDRFSAERTGGSVSTLTIQRTQQEDSAVYLCASSWSQGLDGYTFGSGTRLTVV.

This chain connects TRBV5-1 to TRBJ1-3; no reliable D call. The CDR3 consists of 15 residues. The ends were cut back, 1 base at V and 4 bases at J, with 12 bases in the middle. Germline V gene lookup returns CDR1 SGHRS and CDR2 YFSETQ. Here the CDR3 DNA reads TGCGCCAGCAGCTTGATCGGTACTCCAGGAAACACCATATATTTT. This codes for CASSLIGTPGNTIYF. Using reference TRBV5-1 and TRBJ1-3 for the parts outside the CDR3, the full variable domain is KAGVTQTPRYLIKTRGQQVTLSCSPISGHRSVSWYQQTPGQGLQFLFEYFSETQRNKGNFPGRFSGRQFSNSRSEMNVSTLELGDSALYLCASSLIGTPGNTIYFGEGSWLTVV.

CDR3 sequence (DNA): TGTGCCAGCAGTGGGAGGGGGGGGTCGTCTGGCTACACCTTC. Protein product: CASSGRGGSSGYTF. The chain combines TRBV25-1 with TRBJ1-2; a possible D gene is TRBD1 (6 bases). The length of the CDR3 is 14 residues. V dropped 4 bases and J dropped 7 bases, with 16 bases sitting between them. Germline V gene lookup returns CDR1 MGHDK and CDR2 SYGVNS.

This chain joins TRBV5-1 and TRBJ1-4; D call uncertain. This CDR3 spans 12 amino acids. From germline, CDR1 is SGHRS and CDR2 YFSETQ. Trimming left V 4 bases short and J 5 bases short, with 6 bases between. The chain's CDR3 is CASSRGNEKLFF. The CDR3 nucleotides read TGCGCCAGCAGCCGAGGAAATGAAAAACTGTTTTTT.

The chain has TRBV5-1 and TRBJ2-5; TRBD1 aligns across 9 bases. The DNA end favors TRBJ2-7, so the J call may be wrong. CDR1 is SGHRS, CDR2 YFSETQ, per germline. The length of the CDR3 is 15 residues. In DNA, the CDR3 is TGCGCCAGCAGCTTGGCAGGGACAGGGAAATACGAGCAGTACTTC. Translation: CASSLAGTGKYEQYF.

In its sample, this clone was seen a few times. This chain connects TRBV6-6 to TRBJ2-4, with D uncertain. Trimming left V 5 bases short and J 7 bases short, with 6 bases between. Germline-derived CDR1 and CDR2 are MNHNY and SVGAGI (reference sequence). The CDR3 is made up of 11 amino acids. DNA of the CDR3: TGTGCCAGCAGTACGGGTAACATTCAGTACTTC. Translating gives CASSTGNIQYF.

The J gene is TRBJ1-1, the V gene TRBV11-2; D unclear. Germline V gene data show CDR1 as SGHAT and CDR2 as FQNNGV. Trimming cost V 5 bases and J 7 bases, with 11 bases left between them. The CDR3 spans 12 residues. In DNA form, the CDR3 reads TGTGCCAGCAGCCCAGGATTCAGTGAAGCTTTCTTT. The encoded protein is CASSPGFSEAFF.

The chain uses TRBV19 and TRBJ2-1; D gene uncertain. The germline V gene has CDR1 LNHDA and CDR2 SQIVND (reference sequence). The CDR3 runs 15 residues. V was clipped by 7 bases and J by 6 bases, with 19 bases between them. The CDR3 region has the DNA TGTGCCAGTACCCAAGACATAAAAAACGTCAATGAGCAGTTCTTC. It yields the protein CASTQDIKNVNEQFF.

The V call is TRBV2, the J call TRBJ2-5; no clear D. The J call is uncertain, as TRBJ2-7 better fits the DNA end. Germline V gene sequence: CDR1 SNHLY, CDR2 FYNNEI. There are 12 residues in the CDR3. CDR3 DNA: TGTGCCAGCAGTGAAGGTGCGTACGAGCAGTACTTC. It yields the protein CASSEGAYEQYF.

The gene calls are TRBV27 and TRBJ2-5; D not certain. The CDR3 length is 19 residues. V lost 5 bases, J lost 3 bases, and 28 bases lay in between. Germline CDR1 reads MNHEY; CDR2 reads SMNVEV (reference sequence). The CDR3 is CASSTRRGDEVFGKETQYF. DNA for the CDR3: TGTGCCAGCAGTACAAGGCGAGGAGATGAGGTTTTTGGAAAAGAGACCCAGTACTTC.

In this sample, this clone turned up once. V is TRBV7-9 and J is TRBJ1-1, with D possibly being TRBD1 (5 bases). CDR3 length equals 15 residues. Germline CDR1 and CDR2: SEHNR and FQNEAQ (reference sequence). Trimming pared 8 bases from V and 4 bases from J, leaving 20 bases between. CDR3 region: CASSQGGPPSTEAFF. The CDR3 coding sequence is TGTGCCAGCTCCCAGGGAGGCCCCCCGAGCACTGAAGCTTTCTTT. Variable domain in full (rest from reference TRBV7-9 and TRBJ1-1): DTGVSQNPRHKITKRGQNVTFRCDPISEHNRLYWYRQTLGQGPEFLTYFQNEAQLEKSRLLSDRFSAERPKGSFSTLEIQRTEQGDSAMYLCASSQGGPPSTEAFFGQGTRLTVV.

The chain employs TRBV5-6 and TRBJ1-1; no reliable D call. CDR3 size: 13 residues. V lost 0 bases and J lost 10, with 13 bases in between. Germline assignment: CDR1 SGHDT and CDR2 YYEEEE. CDR3 protein: CASSLENTIGAFF. The CDR3 bases are TGTGCCAGCAGCTTGGAAAACACAATTGGAGCTTTCTTT. The full variable domain, in which reference TRBV5-6 and TRBJ1-1 provide the parts outside the CDR3, is DAGVTQSPTHLIKTRGQQVTLRCSPKSGHDTVSWYQQALGQGPQFIFQYYEEEERQRGNFPDRFSGHQFPNYSSELNVNALLLGDSALYLCASSLENTIGAFFGQGTRLTVV.